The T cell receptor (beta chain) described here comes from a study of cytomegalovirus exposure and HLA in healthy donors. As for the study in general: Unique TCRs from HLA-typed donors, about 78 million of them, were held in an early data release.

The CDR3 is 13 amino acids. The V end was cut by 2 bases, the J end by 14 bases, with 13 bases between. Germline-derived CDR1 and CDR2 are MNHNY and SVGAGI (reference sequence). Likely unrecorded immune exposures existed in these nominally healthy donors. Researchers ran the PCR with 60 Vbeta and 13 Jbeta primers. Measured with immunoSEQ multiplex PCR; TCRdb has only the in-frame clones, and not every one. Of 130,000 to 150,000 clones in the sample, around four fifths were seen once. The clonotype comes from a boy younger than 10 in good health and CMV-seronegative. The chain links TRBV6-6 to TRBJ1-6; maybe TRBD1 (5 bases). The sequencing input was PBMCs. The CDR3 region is CASSYADSLSLHF. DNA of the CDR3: TGTGCCAGCAGTTACGCAGACAGTCTATCCCTCCACTTT.